The entry below describes one TCR beta chain. The antigen is unknown. The data stem from a study of CD8+ T cells in alopecia areata. Overall study findings and caveats: Scalp clonality decreased significantly with tofacitinib, and so did expanded CD8+ clones among the top 100.

Extracted from the samples, RNA was reverse transcribed into cDNA to serve as the sequencing template. Sequencing used immunoSEQ multiplex PCR; TCRdb keeps in-frame clones, though not all of them. The sample yields 35,000 to 45,000 clones, roughly 92% seen once. Germline CDR1 MNHEY, CDR2 SMNVEV (reference sequence). CDR3 length: 14 residues. Noted treatment: oral pan-JAK inhibitor, 5-10 mg twice daily. This receptor was obtained from a human donor with alopecia areata. This material consisted of CD8+ T cells sorted from blood, taken at week 24, from a patient treated with tofacitinib. V and J are TRBV27 and TRBJ2-5; D might be TRBD1 or TRBD2, each matching 7 bases. The J call could be wrong; TRBJ2-7 is a better fit for the DNA end. The CDR3 protein is CASSLSQGGNEQYF. The CDR3 DNA sequence: TGTGCCAGCAGTTTAAGCCAGGGGGGGAACGAGCAGTACTTC.